The source of this T cell receptor (beta chain) is a study of OX40 agonist ivuxolimab in advanced cancers. Background for the entire study: Ivuxolimab was an agonistic, fully human IgG2 monoclonal antibody directed against OX40 (CD134), a costimulatory receptor. Intravenous ivuxolimab was administered to patients every 2 weeks at six dose levels: 0.01, 0.1, 0.3, 1.5, 3 and 10 mg/kg. Among the 52 dose-escalation patients, around 19 had hepatocellular carcinoma, roughly 15 melanoma, 9 renal cell carcinoma and 9 head and neck cancer. A male proportion of roughly 85% and a mean age of approximately 62 years, ranging from roughly 20 to 80, were recorded for the dose-escalation cohort. Patients were allowed to have had prior anti-PD-1, anti-PD-L1 or anti-CTLA-4 therapy, and more than 30% of the dose-escalation patients had previously received checkpoint inhibitors. Partial responses were achieved by three dose-escalation patients, of whom one had hepatocellular carcinoma and two had cutaneous melanoma. Peripheral TCRbeta sequencing was intended to test whether TCR sequence diversity was altered and clonal T-cell expansion was caused by ivuxolimab. The monotherapy dose-escalation portion (N = 52 patients) of the phase I ivuxolimab trial is reported in the paper.

Genomic DNA was extracted from sorted cells for sequencing of the TCRbeta CDR3 region. The immunoSEQ Assay was used to sequence the TCRbeta CDR3 regions. Imported from immuneACCESS, the table was reduced by TCRdb to in-frame sequences with V and J called. These copies leave out some clones; in studies compared against another copy, an unresolved V gene accounts for under half, and the cause of the remainder is not known. The sample table records 25,000 to 35,000 clones; about 89% of these occur just once. The biggest ten clones account for almost 9.5% of the sample. The full study reports these points: At doses of 0.1 to 3.0 mg/kg, clonal expansion of both CD4+ and CD8+ blood T cells was observed from baseline to week 6. In the 0.1-3.0 mg/kg groups, partial responders had among the lowest normalized peripheral clonal expansion, particularly in CD8+ T cells. After ivuxolimab, CD8+ T cells had more expanded clones than CD4+ T cells on average. Which antigens the clonally expanded peripheral T cells were specific for was not determined. Low levels of normalized T-cell clonal expansion were also seen in some patients who did not respond.

For this clone: Its specific antigen is unknown. No much larger clone exists at a distance of one base, and base qualities are not known.

Based on the germline V gene (reference sequence), the CDR1 and CDR2 sequences are LNHDA and SQIVND. Cut back by 2 bases and 6 bases, the V and J ends lie 13 bases apart. The CDR3 runs 15 residues from the cysteine to the phenylalanine. The read is trimmed to its CDR3 DNA, 45 bases read in frame from base 1. Patients with autoimmune disease history or receiving systemic immunosuppression were excluded from the trial. Peripheral blood for TCR sequencing was collected from all dose cohorts at baseline, on cycle 4 day 1, and on cycle 7 day 1. The samples were drawn from a first-in-human, open-label, multicenter phase I dose-escalation trial of ivuxolimab. The trial enrolled adults with locally advanced or metastatic head and neck squamous cell, hepatocellular, melanoma or renal cell carcinoma. Before TCR sequencing, CD4+ and CD8+ T cells were separately sorted from peripheral blood.

The material was CD4+ or CD8+ T cells sorted from blood, obtained in a trial of the OX40 agonist ivuxolimab. The source of this sequence is an adult with an advanced solid tumor such as melanoma, head and neck, liver or kidney cancer. The V and J segments used are TRBV19 and TRBJ1-4; no D segment can be confidently identified. The CDR3 amino acid sequence is: CASSILLDGYEKLFF. The DNA is TGTGCCAGTAGTATATTGCTGGACGGGTATGAAAAACTGTTTTTT.